This TCR beta chain emerged from a study of T cell responses to AZD1222 COVID-19 vaccine. The study, taken as a whole, reports: Baseline testing showed seropositivity in only five or six AZD1222 recipients. Clonal diversity may have been underestimated in mostly white British donors.

Concerning this clone: Its antigen remains unknown.

This CDR3 spans 12 amino acids. V lost 4 bases, J lost 5 bases, and 4 bases lay in between. CDR1 is SGHRS, CDR2 YFSETQ, per germline. Only in-frame clones appear in the TCRdb table, and some are missing; sequencing was by immunoSEQ multiplex PCR. The sample carries about 120,000 clones, 85% to 90% recorded once. The V and J genes are TRBV5-1 and TRBJ2-6; D call uncertain. The specimen comprised peripheral blood, sampled on day 0 of AZD1222 vaccination. This clonotype was obtained from an adult in good health. CDR3 protein: CASSPWANVLTF. The CDR3 DNA follows: TGCGCCAGCAGCCCATGGGCCAACGTCCTGACTTTC.